The 5 T cell receptor beta chains in this list originate from one sample, sequenced in a study of T-cell reconstitution after alpha-beta-depleted transplantation in children. Researchers prepared the TCRbeta library using unique molecular identifiers, the study reports. From the PCR reads, TCRdb called clonotypes with MiXCR, one entry per CDR3 protein. The table lists a few hundred thousand distinct CDR3 sequences, over 9.5% of them singletons. Here the sequenced sample was PBMCs from the stem cell graft donor, taken from the stem cell graft. All receptors come from a human donor who donated a stem cell graft to a child with SCID.

This clonotype was detected many times. Germline and junction disagree at one end, which may indicate a read error. This rearrangement joins TRBV2 to TRBJ2-1; 13 bases are shared with TRBD2. There are 13 residues in the CDR3. Looked up from germline, CDR1 is SNHLY and CDR2 is FYNNEI. This CDR3 is CASSRTSGGSRPF. CDR3 bases: TGTGCCAGCAGTCGGACTAGCGGGGGTTCTAGACCCTTC. Complete variable domain (other parts from reference TRBV2 and TRBJ2-1): EPEVTQTPSHQVTQMGQEVILRCVPISNHLYFYWYRQILGQKVEFLVSFYNNEISEKSEIFDDQFSVERPDGSNFTLKIRSTKLEDSAMYFCASSRTSGGSRPFGPGTRLTVL.

This clonotype was detected many times. V and J are TRBV5-1 and TRBJ1-1; 8 nucleotides agree with TRBD1. CDR3 length: 13 residues. V lost 7 bases and J lost 6; bases outside the gene matches: 8. Germline V gene sequence: CDR1 SGHRS, CDR2 YFSETQ. This chain's CDR3 is CASGSQGAAEAFF. As DNA, the CDR3 is TGCGCCAGCGGGTCTCAGGGGGCGGCTGAAGCTTTCTTT. Drawing the rest from reference TRBV5-1 and TRBJ1-1, the complete variable domain is KAGVTQTPRYLIKTRGQQVTLSCSPISGHRSVSWYQQTPGQGLQFLFEYFSETQRNKGNFPGRFSGRQFSNSRSEMNVSTLELGDSALYLCASGSQGAAEAFFGQGTRLTVV.

This clonotype was recorded many times. CDR3 residues: CASSRDDMNTGELFF. The CDR3 bases are TGTGCCAGCAGCCGCGACGACATGAACACCGGGGAGCTGTTTTTT. The V gene is TRBV7-9, the J gene TRBJ2-2; D is undetermined. The CDR3 is 15 residues long. CDR1 SEHNR and CDR2 FQNEAQ come from the germline V gene (reference sequence). V lost 5 bases to trimming and J lost 1 base, with 11 bases between them.

The table lists this clonotype with many counts. V and J are TRBV6-5 and TRBJ1-2; D call uncertain. The germline V and J ends were trimmed by 0 bases and 4 bases, with 12 bases remaining between them. The CDR3 is 15 residues long. Per germline, CDR1 MNHEY and CDR2 SVGAGI. The CDR3 here is CASSYSDEQFYGYTF. The CDR3 DNA follows: TGTGCCAGCAGTTACTCGGACGAGCAGTTCTATGGCTACACCTTC.

The table lists this clonotype with many counts. This chain connects TRBV24-1 to TRBJ2-1; D unclear. Germline CDR1 and CDR2: KGHDR and SFDVKD. Trimming left V 3 bases short and J 3 bases short, with 8 bases between. CDR3 length: 14 residues. CDR3 sequence: CATSDLVSYNEQFF. CDR3 coding DNA: TGTGCCACCAGTGATCTTGTTAGCTACAATGAGCAGTTCTTC.